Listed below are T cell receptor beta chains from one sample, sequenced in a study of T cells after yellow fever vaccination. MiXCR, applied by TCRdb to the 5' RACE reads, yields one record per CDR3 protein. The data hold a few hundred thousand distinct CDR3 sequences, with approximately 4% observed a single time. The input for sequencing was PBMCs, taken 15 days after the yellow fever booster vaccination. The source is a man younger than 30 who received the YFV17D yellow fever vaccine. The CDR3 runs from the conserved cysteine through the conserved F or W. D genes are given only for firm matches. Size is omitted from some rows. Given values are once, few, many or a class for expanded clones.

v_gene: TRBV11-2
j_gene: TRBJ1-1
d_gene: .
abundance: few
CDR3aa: CASSLGTPRTEAFF
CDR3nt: TGTGCCAGCAGCTTAGGGACCCCTCGGACTGAAGCTTTCTTT

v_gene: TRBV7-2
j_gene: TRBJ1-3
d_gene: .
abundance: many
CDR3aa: CATRTRGNTIYF
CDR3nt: TGTGCCACCCGGACGAGGGGAAACACCATATATTTT

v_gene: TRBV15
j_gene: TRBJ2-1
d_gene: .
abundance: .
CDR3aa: CATSRSEGLAFF
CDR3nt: TGTGCCACCAGCAGATCGGAAGGGCTTGCGTTCTTC

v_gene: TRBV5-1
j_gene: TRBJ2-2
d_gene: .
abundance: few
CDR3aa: CASSQDGMAGELFF
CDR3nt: TGCGCCAGCAGCCAGGACGGGATGGCCGGGGAGCTGTTTTTT

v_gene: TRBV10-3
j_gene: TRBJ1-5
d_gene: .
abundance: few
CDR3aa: CAISEGVGVGQPQHF
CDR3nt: TGTGCCATCAGTGAGGGGGTAGGGGTCGGTCAGCCCCAGCATTTT

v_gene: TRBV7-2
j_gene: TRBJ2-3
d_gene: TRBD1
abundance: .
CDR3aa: CASSLSTGVDTQYF
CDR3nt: TGTGCCAGCAGCTTATCCACAGGGGTAGATACGCAGTATTTT

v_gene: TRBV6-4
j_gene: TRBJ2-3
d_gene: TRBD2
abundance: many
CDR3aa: CASSDGAGGTDTQYF
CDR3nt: TGTGCCAGCAGTGACGGGGCGGGGGGCACAGATACGCAGTATTTT

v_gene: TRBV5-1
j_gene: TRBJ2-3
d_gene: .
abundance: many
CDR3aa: CASSSGGRGPDTQYF
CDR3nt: TGCGCCAGCAGCTCTGGAGGCAGGGGACCAGATACGCAGTATTTT

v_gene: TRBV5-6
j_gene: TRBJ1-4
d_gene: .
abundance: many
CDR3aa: CASSLREAGKLFF
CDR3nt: TGTGCCAGCAGCTTGAGGGAGGCCGGAAAACTGTTTTTT

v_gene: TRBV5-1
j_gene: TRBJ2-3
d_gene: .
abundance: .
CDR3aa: CASSSDLTARDTDTQYF
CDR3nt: TGCGCCAGCAGCTCGGACTTGACAGCTCGGGATACAGATACGCAGTATTTT

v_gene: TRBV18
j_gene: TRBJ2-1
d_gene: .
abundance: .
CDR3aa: CASSPGTDYNEQFF
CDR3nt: TGTGCCAGCTCACCCGGGACGGACTACAATGAGCAGTTCTTC

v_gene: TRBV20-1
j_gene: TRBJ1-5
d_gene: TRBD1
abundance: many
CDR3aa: CSARKVDRGNQPQHF
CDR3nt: TGCAGTGCTAGGAAGGTAGACAGGGGCAATCAGCCCCAGCATTTT

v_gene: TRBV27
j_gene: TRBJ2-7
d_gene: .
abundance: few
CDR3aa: CASSSAVQTVSYEQYF
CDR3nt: TGTGCCAGCAGTAGTGCCGTACAGACAGTTTCCTACGAGCAGTACTTC

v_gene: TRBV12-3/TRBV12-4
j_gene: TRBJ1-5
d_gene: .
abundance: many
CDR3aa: CASSLGGVDQPQHF
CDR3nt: TGTGCCAGCAGTTTAGGAGGGGTGGATCAGCCCCAGCATTTT

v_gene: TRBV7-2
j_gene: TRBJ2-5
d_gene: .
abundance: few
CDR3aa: CASSPKQAWSHIAQYF
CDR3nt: TGTGCCAGCAGCCCGAAACAGGCCTGGAGTCATATAGCCCAGTACTTC

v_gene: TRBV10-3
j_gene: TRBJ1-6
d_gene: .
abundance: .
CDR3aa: CAISVNRDDSPLHF
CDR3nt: TGTGCCATCAGTGTAAACAGGGATGATTCACCCCTCCACTTT

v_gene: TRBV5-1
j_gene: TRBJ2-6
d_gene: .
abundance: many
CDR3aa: CASSLVGGSGVGANVLTF
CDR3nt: TGCGCCAGCAGCTTGGTTGGTGGTTCGGGGGTTGGGGCCAACGTCCTGACTTTC

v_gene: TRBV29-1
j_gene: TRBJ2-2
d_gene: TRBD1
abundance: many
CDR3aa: CSVNRGLGGELFF
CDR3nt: TGCAGCGTGAACAGGGGGCTCGGCGGGGAGCTGTTTTTT

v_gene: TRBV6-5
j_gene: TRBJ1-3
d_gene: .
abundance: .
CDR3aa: CASTGASGNTIYF
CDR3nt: TGTGCCAGCACCGGGGCCTCTGGAAACACCATATATTTT

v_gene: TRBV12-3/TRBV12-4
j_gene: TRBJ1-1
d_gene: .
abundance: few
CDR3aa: CASSLGRGRGGTEAFF
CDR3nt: TGTGCCAGCAGTTTGGGCAGGGGTAGGGGAGGCACTGAAGCTTTCTTT

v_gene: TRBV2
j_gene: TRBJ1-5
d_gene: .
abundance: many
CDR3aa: CASSEAGSTWLLGGNQPQHF
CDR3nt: TGTGCCAGCAGTGAAGCGGGAAGTACTTGGCTACTGGGAGGCAATCAGCCCCAGCATTTT

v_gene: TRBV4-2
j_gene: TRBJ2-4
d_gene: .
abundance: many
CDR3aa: CASSQRMDLNIQYF
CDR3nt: TGTGCCAGCAGCCAACGTATGGACCTAAACATTCAGTACTTC

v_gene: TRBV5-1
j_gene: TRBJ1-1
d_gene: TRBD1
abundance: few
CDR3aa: CASSLRTGYNTEAFF
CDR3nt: TGCGCCAGCAGCTTAAGGACAGGTTATAACACTGAAGCTTTCTTT

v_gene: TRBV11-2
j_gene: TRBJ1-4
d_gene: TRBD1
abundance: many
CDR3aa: CASSLRTGGAEKLFF
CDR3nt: TGTGCCAGCAGCTTACGGACAGGGGGCGCTGAAAAACTGTTTTTT

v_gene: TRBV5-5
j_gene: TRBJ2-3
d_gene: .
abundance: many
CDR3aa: CASSLDPGTGDTQYF
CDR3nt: TGTGCCAGCAGCTTGGACCCGGGTACAGGGGATACGCAGTATTTT